These 24 T cell receptor beta chains share one sample of origin, sequenced in a study of T cells in Graves' hyperthyroidism and ophthalmopathy. Amplification targeted TCR beta CDR3 regions from RNA transcripts. An initial round of RT-PCR targeting the TCR CDR3 relied on the HTBI primer set. From the multiplex PCR reads, TCRdb called clonotypes with MiXCR, one entry per CDR3 protein. The sample shows hundreds of thousands of distinct CDR3 sequences, roughly 50% of them seen only once. The sequenced sample was peripheral blood or thyroid tissue (not recorded which). These receptors came from a woman aged 18-30 years with Graves' hyperthyroidism.

The rearrangement uses TRBV7-9 and TRBJ1-4, with 8 nucleotides matching TRBD1. CDR3 size: 13 residues. Germline lookup yields CDR1 SEHNR and CDR2 FQNEAQ (reference sequence). V trimming: 7 bases; J trimming: 15 bases; junction bases outside the gene matches: 13. The chain's CDR3 is CASTQRGQEELFF. CDR3 DNA sequence: TGTGCCAGCACCCAAAGGGGACAGGAAGAGTTGTTTTTT. Based on the CDR3 plus reference TRBV7-9 and TRBJ1-4, the full variable domain is DTGVSQNPRHKITKRGQNVTFRCDPISEHNRLYWYRQTLGQGPEFLTYFQNEAQLEKSRLLSDRFSAERPKGSFSTLEIQRTEQGDSAMYLCASTQRGQEELFFGSGTQLSVL.

Turning to this clonotype: It is likely a read error, because the conserved phenylalanine at the end of the CDR3 is missing. Because the CDR3's place on the DNA is in doubt, the DNA is left out and the CDR3 is given as listed by TCRdb. V gene TRBV2 combines with J gene TRBJ1-3. The CDR3 is 10 residues long, counting both termini. Germline CDR1 and CDR2: SNHLY and FYNNEI. This CDR3 reads CASSELGFTT.

This clonotype was observed a single time. The missing conserved phenylalanine or tryptophan at the end of this CDR3 makes a read error likely. The V call is TRBV24-1, the J call TRBJ2-7; the D is unclear. CDR3 length: 12 residues. The germline V and J ends were trimmed by 7 bases and 0 bases, with 6 bases remaining between them. Germline V lookup: CDR1 KGHDR, CDR2 SFDVKD. The CDR3 is CATRQYSYEQYL. The CDR3 nucleotides are TGTGCCACCAGACAGTACTCCTACGAGCAGTACCTC.

This clonotype was observed at least ten times. V gene TRBV25-1 combines with J gene TRBJ1-3; 7 nucleotides agree with TRBD1. CDR1 and CDR2 (germline): MGHDK, SYGVNS. The CDR3 extends over 17 amino acids. J gave up 0 bases and V 1 base, and 6 bases lay outside the gene matches. The CDR3 DNA follows: TGTGCCAGCAGTGAATTAGGGACAGAGCTCTCTGGAAACACCATATATTTT. As protein: CASSELGTELSGNTIYF. Complete variable domain (other parts from reference TRBV25-1 and TRBJ1-3): EADIYQTPRYLVIGTGKKITLECSQTMGHDKMYWYQQDPGMELHLIHYSYGVNSTEKGDLSSESTVSRIRTEHFPLTLESARPSHTSQYLCASSELGTELSGNTIYFGEGSWLTVV.

Of note for this clonotype: A much larger clone is a single base away; this may be a read error. V gene TRBV2 combines with J gene TRBJ1-5; weak D call: TRBD1 (5 bases). V lost 4 bases and J 6 bases, leaving 10 bases between the germline ends. Germline loops: CDR1 SNHLY, CDR2 FYNNEI. CDR3 size: 13 residues. The CDR3 protein is CASSVVGGQPQHF. Written as DNA, the CDR3 is TGTGCCAGCAGTGTGGTCGGGGGTCAGCCCCAGCATTTT.

This clonotype has a count of ten or more. The chain uses TRBV5-1 and TRBJ1-6; D is unresolved. The length of the CDR3 is 13 residues. Per germline, CDR1 SGHRS and CDR2 YFSETQ. V lost 1 base and J lost 9, with 8 bases in between. The CDR3, as DNA: TGCGCCAGCAGCTTGCAAGACTCTTCACCCCTCCACTTT. Translation: CASSLQDSSPLHF.

The rearrangement uses TRBV7-9 and TRBJ2-5; TRBD2 matches 11 bases. The CDR3 extends over 15 amino acids. V was pared by 8 bases and J by 7 bases, with 12 bases of the junction left unmatched. Germline-derived CDR1 and CDR2 are SEHNR and FQNEAQ (reference sequence). CDR3 DNA: TGTGCCAGCTCACTAGGGACTAGCGGCACAGGGACCCAGTACTTC. This translates into CASSLGTSGTGTQYF.

There are a few counts of this clonotype. The rearrangement uses TRBV10-3 and TRBJ2-7, with 7 positions matching TRBD2. Germline V lookup: CDR1 ENHRY, CDR2 SYGVKD. The CDR3 loop spans 16 amino acids. The junction had 8 bases not matched to a gene; V was cut back by 3 bases and J by 0 bases. The CDR3 DNA follows: TGTGCCATCAGTGAACGTGGGGGGGAGGCCTCCTACGAGCAGTACTTC. Protein product: CAISERGGEASYEQYF.

This clonotype was recorded at least ten times. The chain employs TRBV7-2 and TRBJ1-1; D is undetermined. Germline-derived CDR1 and CDR2 are SGHTA and FQGNSA. The CDR3 length is 14 residues. Trimming left V 8 bases short and J 0 bases short, with 13 bases between. CDR3 in DNA: TGTGCCAGCTCACCACCGTCGGTGAACACTGAAGCTTTCTTT. Translated, it gives CASSPPSVNTEAFF.

The CDR3 DNA reads as TGCAGTGCTAGTGGTGGCTACACCTTC. This gives the protein CSASGGYTF. The rearrangement uses TRBV20-1 and TRBJ1-2, with D hard to call. Trimming cost V 3 bases and J 7 bases, with 3 bases left between them. Per germline, CDR1 DFQATT and CDR2 SNEGSKA (reference sequence). This CDR3 contains 9 residues.

The V gene is TRBV10-3, the J gene TRBJ1-2; perhaps TRBD1 as D (5 bases). CDR1 ENHRY and CDR2 SYGVKD come from the germline V gene. The V end was cut by 5 bases, the J end by 6 bases, with 7 bases between. CDR3 length equals 11 residues. The CDR3 region is CAISWGNGYTF. The CDR3 nucleotides are TGTGCCATCAGTTGGGGCAATGGCTACACCTTC.

V usage is TRBV14 and J usage is TRBJ1-1, with TRBD1 matching 10 bases. The germline gives CDR1 SGHDN, CDR2 FVKESK. V lost 4 bases to trimming and J lost 4 bases; unmatched junction nucleotides: 6. This CDR3 spans 15 amino acids. The CDR3 sequence is CASSRGQGPSTEAFF. CDR3 DNA sequence: TGTGCCAGCAGCCGGGGACAGGGGCCCTCCACTGAAGCTTTCTTT.

This clonotype was observed a handful of times. This sequence joins TRBV20-1 and TRBJ2-7; 9 nucleotides agree with TRBD2. In germline, CDR1 is DFQATT, CDR2 SNEGSKA (reference sequence). The CDR3 has 13 amino acids. J lost 3 bases, V lost 2 bases, and 2 bases had no gene match. This chain's CDR3 is CSARLAGYYEQYF. In DNA form, the CDR3 reads TGCAGTGCTAGACTAGCGGGATACTACGAGCAGTACTTC.

This clonotype showed up just once. A read error is likely, as this CDR3 ends without the conserved phenylalanine or tryptophan. It is unclear where the CDR3 begins or ends on the DNA, so no DNA is shown, and the CDR3 is as TCRdb lists it. The chain joins TRBV12-3 or TRBV12-4 to TRBJ1-5. Inclusive of both ends, the CDR3 amounts to 8 amino acids. The CDR3 spells CASSLARS.

CDR3 region: CAWSRPPAAYEQYF. CDR3 DNA: TGTGCCTGGAGCCGACCCCCAGCGGCCTACGAGCAGTACTTC. This chain uses TRBV7-9 with TRBJ2-7; maybe TRBD2 (5 bases). The V gene lost 11 bases and the J gene lost 2 bases, with 19 bases spanning the gap. From germline, CDR1 is SEHNR and CDR2 FQNEAQ (reference sequence). CDR3 length equals 14 residues.

A single count supports this clonotype. The J gene is TRBJ2-7, the V gene TRBV20-1; 11 nucleotides align to TRBD2. J gave up 5 bases and V 0 bases, and 12 bases lay outside the gene matches. The CDR3 contains 17 residues. Germline loops: CDR1 DFQATT, CDR2 SNEGSKA (reference sequence). The CDR3 nucleotides read TGCAGTGCTAGAGACAAACTAGCGGGAGTATTTACCCACGAGCAGTACTTC. This sequence encodes CSARDKLAGVFTHEQYF.

This chain connects TRBV7-4 to TRBJ2-7; possible D gene TRBD2, 5 bases. The CDR3 has 15 amino acids. CDR1 and CDR2 (germline): SGHVT, SQSDAQ. Trimming removed 3 bases from V and 0 bases from J, with 12 bases in between. CDR3 region: CASSFIGMSSYEQYF. In DNA, the CDR3 is TGTGCCAGCAGCTTCATCGGGATGAGCTCCTACGAGCAGTACTTC.

This clonotype has a handful of counts. This chain uses TRBV2 with TRBJ1-3; perhaps TRBD1 as D (5 bases). The CDR3 has 15 amino acids. Trimming cost V 6 bases and J 2 bases, with 14 bases left between them. Germline V gene lookup returns CDR1 SNHLY and CDR2 FYNNEI. For the CDR3, the DNA is TGTGCCAGCAGCGCCCCCGGGGCGGCTGGAAACACCATATATTTT. Protein product: CASSAPGAAGNTIYF.

Of note for this clonotype: This may come from a read error, since a much larger clone is one base off. The V call is TRBV6-1, the J call TRBJ1-2, with 9 bases lining up with TRBD1. The V segment lost 9 bases and the J segment 0 bases; nucleotides outside the gene matches: 11. Germline V gene lookup returns CDR1 MNHNS and CDR2 SASEGT. This CDR3 has 16 residues. CDR3 residues: CASTRRQGDANYGYTF. CDR3 nucleotide sequence: TGTGCCAGTACTCGGCGACAGGGGGATGCTAACTATGGCTACACCTTC.

In its sample, this clonotype was seen a few times. The chain uses TRBV7-9 and TRBJ2-7, with 7 positions matching TRBD2. The trim removed 5 bases at V and 3 bases at J, leaving 13 bases unmatched. Germline V gene sequence: CDR1 SEHNR, CDR2 FQNEAQ (reference sequence). This CDR3 has 16 residues. CDR3: CASSGPYPSGNYEQYF. In DNA, the CDR3 is TGTGCCAGCAGCGGCCCTTACCCTAGCGGAAACTACGAGCAGTACTTC. Complete variable domain (other parts from reference TRBV7-9 and TRBJ2-7): DTGVSQNPRHKITKRGQNVTFRCDPISEHNRLYWYRQTLGQGPEFLTYFQNEAQLEKSRLLSDRFSAERPKGSFSTLEIQRTEQGDSAMYLCASSGPYPSGNYEQYFGPGTRLTVT.

In its sample, this clonotype was seen many times. This chain joins TRBV2 and TRBJ1-4, with 9 bases identical to TRBD1. Germline V gives CDR1 SNHLY, CDR2 FYNNEI. Trimming cost V 8 bases and J 7 bases; bases outside gene matches: 5. This CDR3 is 13 amino acids long. CDR3 nucleotides: TGTGCCAGCCACAGGGGGCGAGGTGAAAAACTGTTTTTT. Translated: CASHRGRGEKLFF. Complete variable domain (other parts from reference TRBV2 and TRBJ1-4): EPEVTQTPSHQVTQMGQEVILRCVPISNHLYFYWYRQILGQKVEFLVSFYNNEISEKSEIFDDQFSVERPDGSNFTLKIRSTKLEDSAMYFCASHRGRGEKLFFGSGTQLSVL.

This clonotype occurred once. The CDR3 bases are TGTGCCAGCAGCTCTACCCCGGGACTAGCGGGGACAAAATACTTC. Amino acids: CASSSTPGLAGTKYF. The rearrangement links TRBV7-9 to TRBJ2-5; 13 nucleotides match TRBD2. Unmatched junction bases numbered 13, after V lost 4 bases and J lost 14 bases. From germline, CDR1 is SEHNR and CDR2 FQNEAQ (reference sequence). The CDR3 is 15 residues long.

CDR3 region: CASSADPGGMPQHF. As DNA, the CDR3 is TGTGCCAGCAGCGCGGACCCGGGAGGTATGCCCCAGCATTTT. The V gene is TRBV9, the J gene TRBJ1-5; D unclear. The V gene lost 3 bases and the J gene lost 9 bases, with 16 bases spanning the gap. The CDR3 runs 14 residues. The germline CDR1 and CDR2 sequences are SGDLS and YYNGEE.

This rearrangement joins TRBV20-1 to TRBJ1-5; D possibly corresponds to TRBD1 (6 bases). CDR1 is DFQATT, CDR2 SNEGSKA, per germline (reference sequence). The CDR3 is 15 amino acids. Between the trimmed V and J ends, which lost 6 bases and 3 bases, there was a span of 18 bases. CDR3 sequence: CSAHIGGFANQPQHF. Written as DNA, the CDR3 is TGCAGTGCCCATATAGGGGGGTTCGCCAATCAGCCCCAGCATTTT.